This entry describes one T cell receptor (beta chain). Repertoires were generated with immunoSEQ multiplex PCR, while TCRdb's copy carries only in-frame clones and drops some. The sample includes 25,000 to 35,000 clones, 90% of them seen just once. This record belongs to a study of T cell changes during pregnancy in multiple sclerosis. Deletions cut 2 bases from V and 5 bases from J, with 14 bases between. The CDR3 extends over 14 amino acids. Germline V gene lookup returns CDR1 SGHNT and CDR2 YYREEE (reference sequence). The source is a female donor in good health, enrolled as a control in a pregnancy study. V is TRBV5-4 and J is TRBJ2-7; a weak D match, TRBD1 (6 bases). The specimen comprised CD4+ T cells from peripheral blood mononuclear cells, sampled in the second trimester of pregnancy. The CDR3 DNA follows: TGTGCCAGCAGCTTACAGGGAAGGAGCGACGAGCAGTACTTC. Protein sequence: CASSLQGRSDEQYF. The variable domain in full, completed from reference TRBV5-4 and TRBJ2-7, reads ETGVTQSPTHLIKTRGQQVTLRCSSQSGHNTVSWYQQALGQGPQFIFQYYREEENGRGNFPPRFSGLQFPNYSSELNVNALELDDSALYLCASSLQGRSDEQYFGPGTRLTVT.